This TCR beta chain was identified during a study of blood T cell repertoires in COVID-19. On the study more broadly: Acute and convalescent COVID-19 specimens originated in the United States, Italy and Spain.

Using immunoSEQ multiplex PCR, the repertoire was profiled, and TCRdb retains in-frame clones only, with some absent. This table has about 270,000 clones, around 90% appearing once. The germline V gene encodes CDR1 SGHRS and CDR2 YFSETQ. There are 19 residues in the CDR3. V dropped 0 bases and J dropped 1; count of bases not matched to a gene: 14. Specimen: peripheral blood. The clonotype originates from a man aged 50-59 years with acute or convalescent COVID-19. The V call is TRBV5-1, the J call TRBJ2-7, with 9 bases identical to TRBD1. CDR3 sequence: CASSLAGGQGRGGSYEQYF. For the CDR3, the DNA is TGCGCCAGCAGCTTGGCCGGGGGACAGGGAAGGGGTGGGTCCTACGAGCAGTACTTC.